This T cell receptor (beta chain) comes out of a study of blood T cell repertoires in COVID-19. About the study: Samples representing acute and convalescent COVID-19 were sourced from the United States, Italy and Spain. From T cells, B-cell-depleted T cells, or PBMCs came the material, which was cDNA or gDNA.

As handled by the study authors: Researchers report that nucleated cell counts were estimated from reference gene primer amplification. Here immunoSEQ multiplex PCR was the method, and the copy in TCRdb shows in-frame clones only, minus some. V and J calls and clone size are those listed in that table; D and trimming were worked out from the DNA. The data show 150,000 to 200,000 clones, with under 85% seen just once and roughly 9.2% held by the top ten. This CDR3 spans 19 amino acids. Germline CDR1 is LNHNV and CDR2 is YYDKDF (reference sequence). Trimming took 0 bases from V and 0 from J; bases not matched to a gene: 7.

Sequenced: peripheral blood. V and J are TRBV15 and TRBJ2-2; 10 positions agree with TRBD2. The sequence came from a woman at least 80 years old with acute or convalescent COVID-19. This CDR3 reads CATSRDPTSGVANTGELFF. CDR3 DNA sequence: TGTGCCACCAGCAGAGATCCCACTAGCGGGGTAGCGAACACCGGGGAGCTGTTTTTT.